Presented here are 10 T cell receptor beta chains from one specimen sequenced in a study of monozygotic twins with inflammatory bowel disease. TCRdb re-called the 5' RACE reads, yielding one record per CDR3 amino acid sequence without DNA. Its clone listing holds 120,000 to 150,000 distinct CDR3 sequences. What was sequenced was blood. Every receptor here comes from a human donor with ulcerative colitis or Crohn's disease, or a healthy co-twin of an affected twin (not recorded which).

The chain employs TRBV12-3 or TRBV12-4 and TRBJ1-5; TCRdb outputs TRBD1, but without DNA this stays unchecked. The CDR3 length is 20 residues. CDR3 in amino acids: CASSLAITGTGLLRGQPQHF.

V is TRBV6-6 and J is TRBJ2-7; no DNA is available, so the TRBD1 call from TCRdb remains unchecked. Germline V CDR1 and CDR2: MNHNY, SVGAGI (reference sequence). The CDR3 has 12 residues. The CDR3 reads CAIRDNTYEQYF.

This chain uses TRBV4-3 with TRBJ2-7; lacking DNA, the TRBD1 call made by TCRdb goes unchecked. Germline loops: CDR1 LGHNA, CDR2 YSLEER. The CDR3 extends over 15 amino acids. The CDR3 here is CASSQLTGGTYEQYF.

The V gene is TRBV5-1, the J gene TRBJ2-3; the TCRdb call, TRBD1, lacks DNA for checking. CDR1 is SGHRS and CDR2 is YFSETQ in the germline V gene. The CDR3 is 15 amino acids. This CDR3 is CASSPLTGSTDTQYF.

The rearrangement links TRBV6-5 to TRBJ2-7; TCRdb outputs TRBD1, but without DNA this stays unchecked. CDR3 length: 18 residues. The germline V gene encodes CDR1 MNHEY and CDR2 SVGAGI. CDR3 loop: CASSYAPYPETGTYEQYF.

The genes are TRBV6-2 or TRBV6-3 and TRBJ2-7. The CDR3 is 15 amino acids. The V gene's germline CDR1 is MNHEY and CDR2 SVGEGT. The CDR3 spells CASSYSTRGPYEQYF.

The V call is TRBV6-1, the J call TRBJ1-5. CDR1 and CDR2 (germline): MNHNS, SASEGT. The CDR3 spans 15 residues. This CDR3 reads CASRPPGGVNQPQHF.

The chain uses TRBV5-1 and TRBJ2-7; TCRdb designates TRBD1, a call that cannot be tested without DNA. CDR3 length: 13 amino acids. Per germline, CDR1 SGHRS and CDR2 YFSETQ. CDR3 protein: CASSRGTGEEQYF. Variable domain in full (rest from reference TRBV5-1 and TRBJ2-7): KAGVTQTPRYLIKTRGQQVTLSCSPISGHRSVSWYQQTPGQGLQFLFEYFSETQRNKGNFPGRFSGRQFSNSRSEMNVSTLELGDSALYLCASSRGTGEEQYFGPGTRLTVT.

The V call is TRBV6-5, the J call TRBJ2-7; TCRdb indicates TRBD1, and absent DNA this call remains unverified. Germline V gene lookup returns CDR1 MNHEY and CDR2 SVGAGI. The CDR3 contains 13 residues. The CDR3 sequence: CASSRERGYEQYF.

The rearrangement links TRBV6-5 to TRBJ2-3; lacking DNA, the TRBD2 call made by TCRdb goes unchecked. Germline V gives CDR1 MNHEY, CDR2 SVGAGI. CDR3 size: 16 residues. CDR3 in amino acids: CASSYVAGGRTDTQYF.